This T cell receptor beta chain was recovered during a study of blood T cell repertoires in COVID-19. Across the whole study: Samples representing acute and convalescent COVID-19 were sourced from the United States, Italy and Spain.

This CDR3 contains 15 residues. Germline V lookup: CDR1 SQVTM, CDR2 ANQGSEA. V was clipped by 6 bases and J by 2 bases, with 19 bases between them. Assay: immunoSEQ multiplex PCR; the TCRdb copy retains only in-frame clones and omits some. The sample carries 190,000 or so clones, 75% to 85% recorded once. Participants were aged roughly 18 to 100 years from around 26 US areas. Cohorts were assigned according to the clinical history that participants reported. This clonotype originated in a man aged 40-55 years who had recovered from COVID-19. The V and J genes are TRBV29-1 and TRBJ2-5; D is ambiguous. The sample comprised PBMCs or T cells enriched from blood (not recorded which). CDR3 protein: CSVLTYRSTQETQYF. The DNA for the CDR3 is TGCAGCGTGCTCACATACCGCTCAACACAAGAGACCCAGTACTTC. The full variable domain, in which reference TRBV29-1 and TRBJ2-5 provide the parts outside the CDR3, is SAVISQKPSRDICQRGTSLTIQCQVDSQVTMMFWYRQQPGQSLTLIATANQGSEATYESGFVIDKFPISRPNLTFSTLTVSNMSPEDSSIYLCSVLTYRSTQETQYFGPGTRLLVL.